This T cell receptor (beta chain) originates from a study of cytomegalovirus exposure and HLA in healthy donors. Germline V lookup: CDR1 SNHLY, CDR2 FYNNEI. After removal of 8 bases from V and 0 bases from J, the junction contained 8 bases not matched to a gene. The CDR3 is 15 residues long. This table comes from immunoSEQ multiplex PCR, and its TCRdb copy is limited to in-frame clones, with some not included. This sample has about 350,000 clones, with 87% found just once. The rearrangement joins TRBV2 to TRBJ2-3; 7 nucleotides align to TRBD1. The sequence was obtained from a woman aged 30 to 39 in good health and CMV-seropositive. Sequenced input: PBMCs. The CDR3 sequence is CASEGATDSTDTQYF. In DNA form, the CDR3 reads TGTGCCAGCGAGGGGGCTACCGATAGCACAGATACGCAGTATTTT.